This T cell receptor beta chain is from a study of OX40 agonist ivuxolimab in advanced cancers. The wider study: Patients were treated with intravenous ivuxolimab, dosed at 0.01 to 10 mg/kg and infused every 2 weeks. Findings of the study overall: Blood T cells, both CD4+ and CD8+, expanded clonally by week 6 at 0.1 to 3.0 mg/kg. Part of the nonresponder group also had normalized T-cell clonal expansion that was low.

Drawing of blood for sampling happened at baseline, at cycle 4 day 1, and at cycle 7 day 1. This clone was seen a single time. The antigen is not known. The junction had 4 bases not matched to a gene; V was cut back by 5 bases and J by 1 base. This CDR3 has 14 residues. The germline V gene encodes CDR1 MNHNS and CDR2 SASEGT. Sequenced by immunoSEQ multiplex PCR; TCRdb stores in-frame clones only, minus some. Of tens of thousands of clones in the sample, about 88% were seen once. This sample comprised CD4+ or CD8+ T cells sorted from blood, obtained in a trial of the OX40 agonist ivuxolimab. The sequence was collected from an adult with an advanced solid tumor such as melanoma, head and neck, liver or kidney cancer. This sequence joins TRBV6-1 and TRBJ1-2; 7 nucleotides agree with TRBD1. The CDR3 region has the DNA TGTGCCAGCAGTTCTAGACAGGGTAACTATGGCTACACCTTC. Encoded protein: CASSSRQGNYGYTF.